Listed here are 17 T cell receptor beta chains from one sample, sequenced in a study of OX40 agonist ivuxolimab in advanced cancers. The repertoire was sequenced with immunoSEQ multiplex PCR; TCRdb's copy has only in-frame clones and lacks some. The table includes 40,000 or so clones, around 87% detected once. The source was CD4+ or CD8+ T cells sorted from blood, collected in a trial of the OX40 agonist ivuxolimab. Receptors were obtained from an adult with an advanced solid tumor such as melanoma, head and neck, liver or kidney cancer.

The gene calls are TRBV7-8 and TRBJ2-7, with unresolved D. CDR3 length: 12 amino acids. Germline V lookup: CDR1 SGHVS, CDR2 FQNEAQ. V was pared by 0 bases and J by 2 bases, with 2 bases between. The CDR3 region has the DNA TGTGCCAGCAGCTTAGCGGCCTACGAGCAGTACTTC. It codes for CASSLAAYEQYF.

CDR3 in DNA: TGTGCCAGCAGCTTCCGGACGGGGCCCTACGAGCAGTACTTC. It specifies CASSFRTGPYEQYF. The chain uses TRBV7-9 and TRBJ2-7; either TRBD1 or TRBD2 may fit D (5 bases each). Germline V gene lookup returns CDR1 SEHNR and CDR2 FQNEAQ (reference sequence). This CDR3 is built from 14 residues. Trimming shortened V by 3 bases and J by 2 bases, and 11 bases separated the two germline ends.

This rearrangement joins TRBV2 to TRBJ2-5; D may match TRBD1 or TRBD2 (6 bases each). The CDR3 is made up of 13 amino acids. Trimming took off 6 bases at V and 4 bases at J, with 12 bases between the two ends. Germline V lookup: CDR1 SNHLY, CDR2 FYNNEI. The CDR3, as DNA: TGTGCCAGCAGCATAGGGGGGCGAGAGACCCAGTACTTC. This codes for CASSIGGRETQYF.

The gene calls are TRBV9 and TRBJ1-6; weak D call: TRBD1 (5 bases). Germline V gene sequence: CDR1 SGDLS, CDR2 YYNGEE. CDR3 length: 14 residues. Trimming shortened V by 0 bases and J by 10 bases, and 11 bases separated the two germline ends. The CDR3 DNA reads TGTGCCAGCAGCGTAGGACAGCAAGGGTCACCCCTCCACTTT. Amino acid sequence: CASSVGQQGSPLHF.

J is TRBJ1-4 and V is TRBV18, with D perhaps matching TRBD1 (6 bases). The CDR3 covers 14 residues. Between the trimmed V and J ends, which lost 0 bases and 8 bases, there was a span of 10 bases. Germline CDR1 is KGHSH and CDR2 is LQKENI. The CDR3 nucleotides read TGTGCCAGCTCACCACCGGACAGTAGGGAAAAACTGTTTTTT. Translation: CASSPPDSREKLFF.

The J gene is TRBJ2-5, the V gene TRBV28, with D unresolved. TRBJ2-7 matches the DNA end more closely, so the J call is doubtful. Germline CDR1 and CDR2: MDHEN and SYDVKM. The CDR3 has 14 amino acids. CDR3 region: CASSFMAVPYEQYF. The CDR3 bases are TGTGCCAGCAGTTTTATGGCTGTCCCCTACGAGCAGTACTTC.

The V and J genes are TRBV9 and TRBJ2-5; D unclear. Germline V gives CDR1 SGDLS, CDR2 YYNGEE. CDR3 length: 14 residues. Trimming took 2 bases from V and 5 from J, leaving 13 bases between them. The CDR3 coding sequence is TGTGCCAGCAGCGTTGGGTCGAGGCTGGAGACCCAGTACTTC. As protein: CASSVGSRLETQYF.

J is TRBJ1-5 and V is TRBV19, with D tentatively TRBD1 (6 bases). The CDR3 is 13 amino acids. Looked up from germline, CDR1 is LNHDA and CDR2 is SQIVND (reference sequence). Trimming removed 10 bases from V and 7 bases from J, with 17 bases in between. The CDR3 coding sequence is TGTGCCATTCGGGGGGGGGCAGGGCAGCCCCAGCATTTT. Its translation: CAIRGGAGQPQHF.

The chain combines TRBV19 with TRBJ1-2; 7 bases line up with TRBD1. Trimming took 10 bases from V and 3 from J; bases not matched to a gene: 17. Germline CDR1 reads LNHDA; CDR2 reads SQIVND (reference sequence). The CDR3 covers 16 residues. The CDR3 spells CATRPYFQGGHYGYTF. The CDR3 DNA follows: TGTGCCACCAGACCATATTTCCAGGGGGGGCACTATGGCTACACCTTC.

The chain is built from TRBV27 and TRBJ2-7; no reliable D call. Trimming took 3 bases from V and 1 from J, leaving 13 bases between them. The germline gives CDR1 MNHEY, CDR2 SMNVEV (reference sequence). The CDR3 consists of 15 residues. CDR3 loop: CASSFSAGGSYEQYF. CDR3 sequence (DNA): TGTGCCAGCAGTTTCAGCGCAGGCGGATCCTACGAGCAGTACTTC.

The chain uses TRBV14 and TRBJ1-2, with D unresolved. Between the trimmed V and J ends, which lost 4 bases and 0 bases, there was a span of 6 bases. CDR3 length equals 13 residues. CDR1 and CDR2 from the germline V gene are SGHDN and FVKESK. The CDR3 region has the DNA TGTGCCAGCAGCCGGAATTCTAACTATGGCTACACCTTC. This encodes CASSRNSNYGYTF. Full variable domain (outside the CDR3, taken from reference TRBV14 and TRBJ1-2): EAGVTQFPSHSVIEKGQTVTLRCDPISGHDNLYWYRRVMGKEIKFLLHFVKESKQDESGMPNNRFLAERTGGTYSTLKVQPAELEDSGVYFCASSRNSNYGYTFGSGTRLTVV.

V and J are TRBV28 and TRBJ2-3, with 8 bases fitting TRBD2. This CDR3 has 15 residues. Germline V gene lookup returns CDR1 MDHEN and CDR2 SYDVKM. V dropped 3 bases and J dropped 6; count of bases not matched to a gene: 8. The CDR3 DNA sequence: TGTGCCAGCAGTTTCACTAGCGGCCAACTTGATACGCAGTATTTT. It is translated as CASSFTSGQLDTQYF.

This chain connects TRBV5-1 to TRBJ1-4; D is uncertain. Trimming removed 2 bases from V and 7 bases from J, with 12 bases in between. The CDR3 extends over 14 amino acids. The V gene's germline CDR1 is SGHRS and CDR2 YFSETQ. The CDR3 sequence: CASSFAKGSEKLFF. CDR3 in DNA: TGCGCCAGCAGCTTCGCAAAAGGCAGTGAAAAACTGTTTTTT. Combining the CDR3 with reference TRBV5-1 and TRBJ1-4 gives the whole variable domain KAGVTQTPRYLIKTRGQQVTLSCSPISGHRSVSWYQQTPGQGLQFLFEYFSETQRNKGNFPGRFSGRQFSNSRSEMNVSTLELGDSALYLCASSFAKGSEKLFFGSGTQLSVL.

This chain joins TRBV13 and TRBJ1-3, with unresolved D. This CDR3 is built from 16 residues. V lost 5 bases and J 0 bases, leaving 14 bases between the germline ends. Looked up from germline, CDR1 is PRHDT and CDR2 is FYEKMQ (reference sequence). The DNA for the CDR3 is TGTGCCAGCAGCGCAAGACGGCCCAGCTCTGGAAACACCATATATTTT. It codes for CASSARRPSSGNTIYF.

The rearrangement uses TRBV4-2 and TRBJ1-1; D ambiguous. CDR1 LGHNA and CDR2 YNFKEQ come from the germline V gene. This CDR3 is built from 13 residues. Trimming removed 4 bases from V and 1 base from J, with 7 bases in between. The CDR3 region has the DNA TGTGCCAGCAGCCCGGGGTGGAACACTGAAGCTTTCTTT. Its translation is CASSPGWNTEAFF.

The chain uses TRBV27 and TRBJ2-1; 7 bases map to TRBD2. The CDR3 covers 14 residues. The trim removed 6 bases at V and 9 bases at J, leaving 11 bases unmatched. Germline assignment: CDR1 MNHEY and CDR2 SMNVEV (reference sequence). The CDR3 sequence is CASRIQPASGEQFF. The CDR3 DNA reads as TGTGCCAGCAGAATCCAACCGGCTAGCGGTGAGCAGTTCTTC.

V gene TRBV18 combines with J gene TRBJ2-5; D is ambiguous. Germline V CDR1 and CDR2: KGHSH, LQKENI. V was pared by 2 bases and J by 5 bases, with 24 bases between. CDR3 length: 18 residues. The CDR3 sequence is CASSPASLPFAVGETQYF. CDR3 bases: TGTGCCAGCTCACCAGCGAGCCTACCCTTCGCCGTGGGGGAGACCCAGTACTTC. Variable domain in full (rest from reference TRBV18 and TRBJ2-5): NAGVMQNPRHLVRRRGQEARLRCSPMKGHSHVYWYRQLPEEGLKFMVYLQKENIIDESGMPKERFSAEFPKEGPSILRIQQVVRGDSAAYFCASSPASLPFAVGETQYFGPGTRLLVL.